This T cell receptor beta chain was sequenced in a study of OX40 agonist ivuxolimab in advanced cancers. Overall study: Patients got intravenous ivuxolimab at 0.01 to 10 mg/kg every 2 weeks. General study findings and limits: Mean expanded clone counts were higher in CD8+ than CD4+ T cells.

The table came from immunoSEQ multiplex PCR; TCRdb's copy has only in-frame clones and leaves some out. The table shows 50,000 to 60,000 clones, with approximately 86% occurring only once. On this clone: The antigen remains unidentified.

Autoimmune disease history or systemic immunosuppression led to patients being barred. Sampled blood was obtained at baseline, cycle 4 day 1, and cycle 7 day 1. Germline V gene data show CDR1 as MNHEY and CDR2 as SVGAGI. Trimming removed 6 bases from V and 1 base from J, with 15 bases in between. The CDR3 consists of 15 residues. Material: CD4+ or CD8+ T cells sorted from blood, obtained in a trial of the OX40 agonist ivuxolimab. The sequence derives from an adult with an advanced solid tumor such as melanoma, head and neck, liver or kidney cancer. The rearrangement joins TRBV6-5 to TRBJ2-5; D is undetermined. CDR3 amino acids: CASRPRIRTQETQYF. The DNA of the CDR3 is TGTGCCAGCAGGCCCAGGATAAGAACCCAAGAGACCCAGTACTTC.